Shown below are 14 T cell receptor beta chains from a single sample sequenced in a study of tumor-infiltrating lymphocytes in primary liver carcinoma (dated by TCRdb to about 2017). The sequencer was an Illumina HiSeq 2500. Using a constant-region primer and ProtoScript II reverse transcriptase, TCRbeta-specific cDNA was reverse-transcribed from approximately 500 ng total RNA. Construction of the TCRbeta libraries relied on three nested rounds of multiplex PCR, following a slightly modified ARM-PCR procedure. Each of the first two PCR rounds ran for approximately 11 cycles and used multiplex TRBV1-TRBV30 forward primers together with a Cbeta reverse primer. TCRdb handled the public reads itself, with Q25 trimming in fastp and clone calling in MiXCR, and kept productive beta chains. All rows with the same CDR3 protein become a single entry with the most common DNA and genes. The sample profile shows approximately 73,000 distinct CDR3 sequences; nearly 70% of them were found once. 28% of the sample belongs to the ten largest clones.

Without any cell sorting, total RNA and DNA were co-extracted from about 21-30 mg of bulk tissue using the AllPrep DNA/RNA mini kit. The sample comprised liver tumor tissue from sampling region 4. The intended sense of this specimen's cell subset or site label: tumor region T4, right-lateral pole. The origin of the receptors is a man aged 35 to 55 with primary liver carcinoma and hepatitis B virus infection.

On this clonotype itself: This sequence may be a read error, since a much larger clone differs from it by one base. V usage is TRBV10-2 and J usage is TRBJ1-5, with D perhaps matching TRBD1 (6 bases). The end of the DNA fits TRBJ2-3 better, so the J call may be wrong. The CDR3 is 14 residues long. Germline V lookup: CDR1 WSHSY, CDR2 SAAADI. Here the CDR3 reads CASSPQGPLEPQYF. As DNA, the CDR3 is TGCGCCAGCAGTCCACAGGGTCCCCTGGAGCCCCAGTATTTT.

With regard to this clonotype: A read error is possible here, since a much larger clone lies one base away. The chain carries TRBV28 and TRBJ2-7; a possible D gene is TRBD2 (6 bases). Germline loops: CDR1 MDHEN, CDR2 SYDVKM. The CDR3 runs 13 residues. The CDR3 protein is CASSLAGHRERYF. In DNA, the CDR3 is TGTGCCAGCAGTTTAGCGGGGCATAGGGAGCGGTACTTC.

In the case of this clonotype: The conserved phenylalanine or tryptophan normally closing the CDR3 is absent here, so this likely arose from a read error. The chain is built from TRBV6-1 and TRBJ1-2; 9 nucleotides agree with TRBD1. CDR1 and CDR2 from the germline V gene are MNHNS and SASEGT. There are 13 residues in the CDR3. The CDR3 DNA is TGTGTCAGCAGTACGGGACAGGGAAATGGCTACACCATC. Amino acid sequence: CVSSTGQGNGYTI.

For this clonotype: This is likely a read error, given that the CDR3 carries no conserved phenylalanine or tryptophan at its end. This chain uses TRBV29-1 with TRBJ1-2; TRBD1 aligns across 10 bases. The CDR3 runs 15 residues. Per germline, CDR1 SQVTM and CDR2 ANQGSEA. This chain's CDR3 is CSAGDRGDLDYGYTL. The CDR3 coding sequence is TGCAGTGCCGGGGACAGGGGAGACCTGGACTATGGCTACACCCTC.

V is TRBV11-1 and J is TRBJ2-1, with TRBD2 matching over 13 bases. The CDR3 contains 17 residues. Germline V lookup: CDR1 SGHAT, CDR2 FQDESV (reference sequence). In DNA, the CDR3 is TGTGCAAGCGGCCAAGGACTAGCGGGAGAAGTTGACAATGAGCAGTTCTTC. Translation: CASGQGLAGEVDNEQFF.

As concerns this clonotype: One end of the junction does not line up with germline, which may come from a read error. This CDR3 is CASITVTGTSGTDAQYF. CDR3 coding DNA: TGTGCCAGCATTACGGTAACTGGGACCAGCGGCACAGATGCGCAGTATTTT. V and J are TRBV5-4 and TRBJ2-3; D possibly uses TRBD1 or TRBD2 (5 bases each). Germline assignment: CDR1 SGHNT and CDR2 YYREEE (reference sequence). The CDR3 is made up of 17 amino acids.

For this clonotype: The junction departs from germline at one end; a sequencing error may be responsible. The chain has TRBV11-2 and TRBJ2-1; D is unclear. CDR3 length: 13 amino acids. Per germline, CDR1 SGHAT and CDR2 FQNNGV. CDR3 region: CTSSLNDAYDQFF. The DNA for the CDR3 is TGTACCAGCAGCTTAAATGATGCCTACGATCAGTTCTTC.

The CDR3 nucleotides read TGTGCCAGCAGCCCCAGGGCGGGTGCCTACGAGCAGTACTTC. This sequence encodes CASSPRAGAYEQYF. The V call is TRBV5-4, the J call TRBJ2-7; D may correspond to TRBD1 or TRBD2 (5 bases each). The CDR3 covers 14 residues. Trimming removed 4 bases from V and 2 bases from J, with 13 bases in between. The germline V gene has CDR1 SGHNT and CDR2 YYREEE (reference sequence).

CDR3 amino acids: CASRGDRISTDTQYF. The CDR3 region has the DNA TGTGCCAGCAGGGGGGACAGAATAAGCACAGATACGCAGTATTTT. The chain links TRBV28 to TRBJ2-3; 7 bases are shared with TRBD1. CDR1 is MDHEN and CDR2 is SYDVKM in the germline V gene. V lost 6 bases, J lost 0 bases, and 6 bases stayed unmatched. The CDR3 covers 15 residues.

The chain links TRBV6-6 to TRBJ2-5; 13 bases align to TRBD2. The CDR3 is 17 amino acids. Germline V CDR1 and CDR2: MNHNY, SVGAGI (reference sequence). CDR3 sequence (DNA): TGTGTCAACAGCCCTCAGGGACTAGCGGGACTTAAAGAGACCCAGTACTTC. This codes for CVNSPQGLAGLKETQYF.

Notes on this clonotype: With a much larger clone just one base away, this may be a read error. The V call is TRBV30, the J call TRBJ2-1, with TRBD2 identical over 8 bases. CDR1 is GTSNPN, CDR2 SVGIG, per germline (reference sequence). The CDR3 consists of 15 residues. For the CDR3, the DNA is TGTACCTGGAGTGTAGCGGGGAGGGATTACAATGAGCAGTTCTTC. Protein: CTWSVAGRDYNEQFF.

For this clonotype: An end of the junction differs from the germline gene, which may be a read error. This chain joins TRBV6-5 and TRBJ1-2; 7 bases line up with TRBD1. There are 16 residues in the CDR3. CDR1 is MNHEY and CDR2 is SVGAGI in the germline V gene. The CDR3 region has the DNA TGTGCCAACAGTTACCAGAGGGGAGACAGGGAAAAAGGCTACACCTTC. Its translation: CANSYQRGDREKGYTF.

Of note for this clonotype: Germline and junction disagree at one end, which may indicate a read error. The V gene is TRBV12-3 or TRBV12-4, the J gene TRBJ2-3, with unresolved D. The CDR3 runs 13 residues. CDR3 sequence (DNA): TGTACCAGCAGTTTTCCGAGCACAGATACGCAGTATTTT. Translation: CTSSFPSTDTQYF.

Note on this clonotype: The junction shows a germline mismatch at one end, possibly a read error. This chain joins TRBV6-1 and TRBJ2-2, with D perhaps matching TRBD1 or TRBD2 (5 bases each). The CDR3 extends over 16 amino acids. Germline CDR1 MNHNS, CDR2 SASEGT. The CDR3 bases are TGTGCCAGCAGGAACCCGGGTGGAGTGGGGACCGGGGAGCTGTATTTT. This codes for CASRNPGGVGTGELYF.